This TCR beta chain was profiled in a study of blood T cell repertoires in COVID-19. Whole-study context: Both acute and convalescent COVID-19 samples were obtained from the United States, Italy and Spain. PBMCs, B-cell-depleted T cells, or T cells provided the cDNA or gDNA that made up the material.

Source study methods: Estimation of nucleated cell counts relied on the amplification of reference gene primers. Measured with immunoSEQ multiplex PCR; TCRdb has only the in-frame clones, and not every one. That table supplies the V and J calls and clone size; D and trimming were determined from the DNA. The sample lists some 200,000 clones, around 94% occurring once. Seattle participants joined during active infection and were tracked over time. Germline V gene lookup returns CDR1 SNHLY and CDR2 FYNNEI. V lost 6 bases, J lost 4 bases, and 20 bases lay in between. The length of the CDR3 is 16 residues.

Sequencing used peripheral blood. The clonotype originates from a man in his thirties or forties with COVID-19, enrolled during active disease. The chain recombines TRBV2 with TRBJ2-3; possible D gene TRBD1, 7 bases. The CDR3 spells CASRVQGRSFADTQYF. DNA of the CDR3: TGTGCCAGCAGGGTACAGGGGAGGTCGTTCGCAGATACGCAGTATTTT.